This T cell receptor beta chain was observed in a study of cytomegalovirus exposure and HLA in healthy donors. Study at large: Around 85 million unique TCR sequences came from HLA-typed donors in an early release.

Trimming stripped 1 base from V and 8 bases from J, with 17 bases between. The CDR3 contains 16 residues. Germline CDR1 and CDR2: LNHDA and SQIVND (reference sequence). With respect to this clone: The antigen is undetermined.

The PCR used 60 Vbeta and 13 Jbeta primers. The method was immunoSEQ multiplex PCR; TCRdb's version includes in-frame clones alone and lacks a portion of them. Among about 150,000 clones listed, around 73% were seen once. Broader study findings: Most CMV-associated TCR beta chains appeared HLA-restricted in a later analysis. The classifier reportedly diagnosed cytomegalovirus status with high specificity and sensitivity. The authors listed 150 to 200 TCR beta chains as cytomegalovirus-associated.

The TCR sequence derives from a woman aged 18-30 years in good health and CMV-seropositive. The chain combines TRBV19 with TRBJ2-2, with D uncertain. The sequencing input was PBMCs. DNA for the CDR3: TGTGCCAGTAGTATAGGTCCCATATTAACAAGAGGGGAGCTGTTTTTT. It translates to CASSIGPILTRGELFF.